This T cell receptor beta chain was profiled in a study of response to subunit inactivated influenza vaccine (dated 2018 in TCRdb). About the study as a whole: Deep quantitative profiling of the T cell receptor repertoire was used in the study to follow responses to a trivalent subunit inactivated influenza vaccine.

Summary of the overall study and its limitations: The authors proposed that each seasonal influenza vaccination may bring in only a limited number of new T cells.

The germline V gene encodes CDR1 SGDLS and CDR2 YYNGEE. V lost 4 bases and J lost 7 bases; the stretch between them is 18 bases long. The CDR3 goes from the cysteine to the phenylalanine over 14 residues. Only the CDR3 part of the read is kept: 42 bases, read in frame from the first base. This clonotype occurred many times. Its target antigen remains unknown. No base qualities exist here, and no much larger clone lies one base off it. Library construction relied on RT-PCR. TCRdb names Illumina HiSeq 2500 as the instrument used. The public reads were reanalyzed by TCRdb: fastp trimming at Q25, MiXCR alignment, in-frame beta chains only. Each CDR3 protein appears once, grouped with its most common genes and DNA. This sample has around 470,000 distinct CDR3 sequences in its table, and roughly 7.9% of those were observed once. Of the sample, about an eighth is held by the ten largest clones.

The chain was built from TRBV9 and TRBJ2-7; a weak D assignment points to TRBD2 (5 bases agree). This TCR was sampled from a man between 50 and 69 years old who received an inactivated influenza vaccine. Donor details come from another sample of the same person, matched by shared clones. The sequences come from PBMCs from blood, collected around 25 months after vaccination. The base sequence is TGTGCCAGCAGCTCCCAGGCACGGGGTGGGGAGCAGTACTTC. Its amino acids are CASSSQARGGEQYF.